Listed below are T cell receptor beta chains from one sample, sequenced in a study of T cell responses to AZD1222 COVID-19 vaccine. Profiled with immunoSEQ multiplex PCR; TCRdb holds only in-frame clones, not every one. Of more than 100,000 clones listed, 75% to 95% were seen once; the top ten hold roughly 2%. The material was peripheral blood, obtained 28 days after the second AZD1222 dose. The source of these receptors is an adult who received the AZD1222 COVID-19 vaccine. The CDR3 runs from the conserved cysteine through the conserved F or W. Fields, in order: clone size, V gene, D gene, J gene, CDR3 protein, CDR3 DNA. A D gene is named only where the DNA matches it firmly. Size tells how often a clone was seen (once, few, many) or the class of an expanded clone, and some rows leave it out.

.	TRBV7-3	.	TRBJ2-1	CASSFMSQSPGNEQFF	TGTGCCAGCAGCTTTATGTCCCAATCGCCAGGGAATGAGCAGTTCTTC
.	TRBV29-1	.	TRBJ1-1	CSVEEGNKAFF	TGCAGCGTTGAGGAGGGGAACAAAGCTTTCTTT
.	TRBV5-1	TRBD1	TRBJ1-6	CASSERQGRNSPLHF	TGCGCCAGCAGCGAACGACAGGGGAGGAATTCACCCCTCCACTTT
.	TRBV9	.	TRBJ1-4	CASSVGGHNEKLFF	TGTGCCAGCAGCGTCGGGGGGCATAATGAAAAACTGTTTTTT
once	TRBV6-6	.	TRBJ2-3	CAGGAPPDTQYF	TGTGCCGGCGGGGCGCCCCCAGATACGCAGTATTTT
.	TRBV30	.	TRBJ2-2	CAWSDGASAGELFF	TGTGCCTGGAGCGACGGGGCTAGCGCCGGGGAGCTGTTTTTT
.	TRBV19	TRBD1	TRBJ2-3	CASSIGQGHADTQYF	TGTGCCAGTAGCATAGGACAGGGTCACGCAGATACGCAGTATTTT
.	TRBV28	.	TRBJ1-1	CASSTFTPTEAFF	TGTGCCAGCAGTACTTTCACCCCAACTGAAGCTTTCTTT
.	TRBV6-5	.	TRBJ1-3	CASSYESGPGNTIYF	TGTGCCAGCAGTTACGAGTCAGGGCCAGGAAACACCATATATTTT
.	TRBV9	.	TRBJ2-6	CASSGNMGGANVLTF	TGTGCCAGCAGCGGGAATATGGGTGGGGCCAACGTCCTGACTTTC
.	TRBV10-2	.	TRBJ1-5	CASSEPAVGFPQHF	TGCGCCAGCAGTGAGCCGGCCGTTGGATTTCCCCAGCATTTT
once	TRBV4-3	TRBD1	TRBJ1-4	CASSQGTGTDHEKLFF	TGCGCCAGCAGCCAAGGTACCGGGACAGACCATGAAAAACTGTTTTTT
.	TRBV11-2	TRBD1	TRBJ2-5	CASSLLGTDQETQYF	TGTGCCAGCAGCTTACTCGGGACAGACCAAGAGACCCAGTACTTC
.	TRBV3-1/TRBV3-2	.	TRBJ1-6	CASSHPQFIGTQNSPLHF	TGTGCCAGCAGCCACCCCCAGTTCATTGGGACTCAGAATTCACCCCTCCACTTT
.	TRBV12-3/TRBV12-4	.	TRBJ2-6	CASSLGGANVLTF	TGTGCCAGCAGTTTAGGGGGGGCCAACGTCCTGACTTTC
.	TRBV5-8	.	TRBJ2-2	CASTRGGANTGELFF	TGTGCCAGCACCCGAGGGGGGGCGAACACCGGGGAGCTGTTTTTT
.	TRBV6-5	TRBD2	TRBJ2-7	CASSSPAGPKSF	TGTGCCAGCAGCTCCCCAGCGGGGCCCAAGTCCTTC
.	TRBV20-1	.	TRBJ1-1	CSAREVALAFF	TGCAGTGCTAGAGAGGTGGCTTTGGCTTTCTTT
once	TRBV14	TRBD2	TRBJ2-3	CASQGLAGGDTQYF	TGTGCCAGCCAAGGACTAGCGGGAGGAGATACGCAGTATTTT
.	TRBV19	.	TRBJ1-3	CASSIRGGIVGGNTIYF	TGTGCCAGTAGTATAAGAGGAGGGATCGTGGGGGGAAACACCATATATTTT
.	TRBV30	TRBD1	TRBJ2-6	CASQGQGAAGANVLTF	TGTGCCTCCCAGGGACAGGGGGCAGCTGGGGCCAACGTCCTGACTTTC
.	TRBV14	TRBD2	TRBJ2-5	CASSQAASGTTFRRIQYF	TGTGCCAGCAGCCAAGCGGCTAGCGGGACGACATTCAGGAGGATCCAGTACTTC
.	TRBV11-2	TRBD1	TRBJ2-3	CASSQGASGTDTQYF	TGTGCCAGCAGCCAGGGGGCTAGCGGCACAGATACGCAGTATTTT
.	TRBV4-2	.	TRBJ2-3	CASSLSGTSTDTQYF	TGTGCCAGCAGCCTTAGCGGAACCAGCACAGATACGCAGTATTTT
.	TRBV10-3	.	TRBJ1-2	CAISESIYVRDGRYGYTF	TGTGCCATCAGTGAGTCGATTTACGTTAGGGACGGCCGTTATGGCTACACCTTC
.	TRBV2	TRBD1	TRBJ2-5	CASEFLGQGETQYF	TGTGCCAGCGAGTTCCTGGGACAGGGTGAGACCCAGTACTTC
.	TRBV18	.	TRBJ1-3	CASSPGEGNTIYF	TGTGCCAGCTCACCAGGGGAAGGAAACACCATATATTTT
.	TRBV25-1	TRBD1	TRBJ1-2	CASSGSPGTGDLGYGYTF	TGTGCCAGCAGTGGAAGTCCCGGGACAGGGGATCTGGGCTATGGCTACACCTTC
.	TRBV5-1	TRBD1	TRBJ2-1	CASTTDREEQFF	TGCGCCAGCACCACCGACAGGGAGGAGCAGTTCTTC
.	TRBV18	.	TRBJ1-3	CASTWTEYSGNTIYF	TGTGCCAGCACCTGGACCGAATACTCTGGAAACACCATATATTTT
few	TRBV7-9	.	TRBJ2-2	CASSLAFQTAPNTGELFF	TGTGCCAGCAGCTTAGCCTTTCAGACAGCGCCGAACACCGGGGAGCTGTTTTTT
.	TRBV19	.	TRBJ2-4	CASSITDTDKNIQYF	TGTGCCAGTAGTATAACAGATACTGACAAAAACATTCAGTACTTC
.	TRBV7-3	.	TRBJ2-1	CASALGTSNEQFF	TGTGCCAGCGCCCTGGGGACCTCCAATGAGCAGTTCTTC
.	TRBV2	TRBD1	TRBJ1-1	CASSPPGTGGVTEAFF	TGTGCCAGCAGTCCCCCGGGGACAGGGGGCGTCACTGAAGCTTTCTTT
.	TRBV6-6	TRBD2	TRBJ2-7	CASRGSGGFYEQYF	TGTGCCAGCAGGGGTAGCGGGGGCTTCTACGAGCAGTACTTC
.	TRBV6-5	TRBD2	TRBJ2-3	CASNGAGEYTDTQYF	TGTGCCAGCAACGGAGCGGGGGAGTACACAGATACGCAGTATTTT
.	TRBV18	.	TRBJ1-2	CASSPPTVRVYGYTF	TGTGCCAGCTCACCACCTACGGTCAGAGTCTATGGCTACACCTTC
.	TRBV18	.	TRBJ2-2	CASSPGTGIKSNTGELFF	TGTGCCAGCTCACCGGGCACAGGGATCAAGTCGAACACCGGGGAGCTGTTTTTT
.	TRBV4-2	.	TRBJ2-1	CASSQVRGNEQFF	TGTGCCAGCAGCCAAGTGCGGGGCAATGAGCAGTTCTTC
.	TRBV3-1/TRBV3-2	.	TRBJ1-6	CASSQDRGSPLHF	TGTGCCAGCAGCCAAGACAGGGGCTCACCCCTCCACTTT
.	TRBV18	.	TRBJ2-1	CASSPTLESYNEQFF	TGTGCCAGCTCACCAACGCTAGAATCCTACAATGAGCAGTTCTTC
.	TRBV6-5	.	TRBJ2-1	CASSYSGTLQHEQFF	TGTGCCAGCAGTTACTCCGGGACCCTACAACATGAGCAGTTCTTC
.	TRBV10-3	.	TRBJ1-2	CAIRDLHGYTF	TGTGCCATCAGGGACCTCCATGGCTACACCTTC
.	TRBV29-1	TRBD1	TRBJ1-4	CSIRTGDEKLFF	TGCAGCATAAGGACAGGGGACGAAAAACTGTTTTTT
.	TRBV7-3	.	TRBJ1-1	CASSLNRDTEAFF	TGTGCCAGCAGCTTAAACAGAGACACTGAAGCTTTCTTT
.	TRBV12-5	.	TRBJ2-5	CASGSHVLGTETQYF	TGTGCTAGTGGTTCTCACGTTCTGGGGACGGAGACCCAGTACTTC
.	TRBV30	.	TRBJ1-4	CAWSRGRSNEKLFF	TGTGCCTGGAGTAGGGGGAGGTCTAATGAAAAACTGTTTTTT